This T cell receptor beta chain was profiled in a study of T cell changes during pregnancy in multiple sclerosis. The length of the CDR3 is 17 residues. Unmatched junction bases numbered 6, after V lost 3 bases and J lost 2 bases. Germline CDR1 SGHRS, CDR2 YFSETQ. This table comes from immunoSEQ multiplex PCR, and its TCRdb copy is limited to in-frame clones, with some not included. The top ten clones hold 1.5% to 1.9% of a sample with about 88,000 clones, more than 85% of them seen once. This sequence was found in a female donor with multiple sclerosis, enrolled in a pregnancy study. This rearrangement joins TRBV5-1 to TRBJ1-3; 12 nucleotides align to TRBD1. This material consisted of peripheral blood, taken in the first trimester of pregnancy. CDR3 sequence: CASSSPGQGATGNTIYF. CDR3 nucleotides: TGCGCCAGCAGCTCTCCGGGACAGGGGGCTACTGGAAACACCATATATTTT.